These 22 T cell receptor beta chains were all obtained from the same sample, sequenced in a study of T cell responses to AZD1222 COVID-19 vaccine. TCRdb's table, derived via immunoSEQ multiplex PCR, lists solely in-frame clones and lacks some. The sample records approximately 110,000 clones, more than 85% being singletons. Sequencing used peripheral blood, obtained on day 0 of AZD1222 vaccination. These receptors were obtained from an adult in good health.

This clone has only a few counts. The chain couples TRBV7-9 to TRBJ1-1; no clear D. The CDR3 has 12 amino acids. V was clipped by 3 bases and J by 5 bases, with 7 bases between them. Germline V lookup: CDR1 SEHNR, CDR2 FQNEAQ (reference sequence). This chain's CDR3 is CASSLGRTEAFF. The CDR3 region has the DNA TGTGCCAGCAGCTTGGGCCGAACTGAAGCTTTCTTT.

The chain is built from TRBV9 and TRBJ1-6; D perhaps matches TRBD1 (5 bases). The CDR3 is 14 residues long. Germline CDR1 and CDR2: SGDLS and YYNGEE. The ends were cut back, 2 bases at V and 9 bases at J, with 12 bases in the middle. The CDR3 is CASSVGGLGSPLHF. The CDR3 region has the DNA TGTGCCAGCAGCGTTGGGGGTCTTGGTTCACCCCTCCACTTT.

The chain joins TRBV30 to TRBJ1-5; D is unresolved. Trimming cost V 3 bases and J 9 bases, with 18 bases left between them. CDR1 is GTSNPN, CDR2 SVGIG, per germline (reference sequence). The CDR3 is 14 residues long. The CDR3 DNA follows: TGTGCCTGGAGGGAGACGGCTAGCCGGGGGCCCCAGCATTTT. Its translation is CAWRETASRGPQHF.

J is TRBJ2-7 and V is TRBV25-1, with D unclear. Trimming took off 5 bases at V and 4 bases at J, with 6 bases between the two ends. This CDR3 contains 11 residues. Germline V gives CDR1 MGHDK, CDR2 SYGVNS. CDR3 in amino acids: CASSLGYEQYF. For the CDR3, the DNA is TGTGCCAGCAGTCTCGGGTACGAGCAGTACTTC.

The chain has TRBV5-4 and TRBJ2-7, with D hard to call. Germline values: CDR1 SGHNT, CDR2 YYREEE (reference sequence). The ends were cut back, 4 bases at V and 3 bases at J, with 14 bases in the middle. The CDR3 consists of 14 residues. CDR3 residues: CASSAVGHSYEQYF. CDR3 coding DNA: TGTGCCAGCAGCGCAGTTGGGCATAGCTACGAGCAGTACTTC.

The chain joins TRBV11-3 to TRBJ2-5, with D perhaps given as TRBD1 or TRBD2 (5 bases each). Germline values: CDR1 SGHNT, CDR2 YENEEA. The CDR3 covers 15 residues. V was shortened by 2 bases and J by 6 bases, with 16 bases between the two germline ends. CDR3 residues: CASSLLGREQQTQYF. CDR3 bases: TGTGCCAGCAGCTTATTGGGCAGGGAGCAGCAGACCCAGTACTTC.

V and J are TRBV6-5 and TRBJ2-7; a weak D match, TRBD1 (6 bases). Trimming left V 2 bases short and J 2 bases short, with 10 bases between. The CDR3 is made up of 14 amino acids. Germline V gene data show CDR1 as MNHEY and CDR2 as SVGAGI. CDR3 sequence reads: CASSYMGQTYEQYF. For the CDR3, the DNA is TGTGCCAGCAGTTACATGGGACAAACCTACGAGCAGTACTTC.

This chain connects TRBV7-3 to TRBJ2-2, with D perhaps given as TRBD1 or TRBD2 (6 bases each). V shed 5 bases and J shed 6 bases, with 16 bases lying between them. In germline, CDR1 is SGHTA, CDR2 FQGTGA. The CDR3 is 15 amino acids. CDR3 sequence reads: CASSPAGGPPGELFF. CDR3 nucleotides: TGTGCCAGCAGCCCCGCCGGGGGCCCCCCCGGGGAGCTGTTTTTT.

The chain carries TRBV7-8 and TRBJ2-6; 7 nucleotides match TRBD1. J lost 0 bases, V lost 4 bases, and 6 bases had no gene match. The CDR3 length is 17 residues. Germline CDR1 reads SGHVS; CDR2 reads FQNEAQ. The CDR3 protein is CASSSIGTASGANVLTF. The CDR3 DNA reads TGTGCCAGCAGCTCAATTGGGACAGCCTCTGGGGCCAACGTCCTGACTTTC.

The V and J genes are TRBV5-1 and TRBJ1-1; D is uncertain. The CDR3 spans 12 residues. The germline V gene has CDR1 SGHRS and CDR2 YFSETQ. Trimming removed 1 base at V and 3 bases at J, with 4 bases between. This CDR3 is CASSLSDTEAFF. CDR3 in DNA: TGCGCCAGCAGCTTGTCGGACACTGAAGCTTTCTTT.

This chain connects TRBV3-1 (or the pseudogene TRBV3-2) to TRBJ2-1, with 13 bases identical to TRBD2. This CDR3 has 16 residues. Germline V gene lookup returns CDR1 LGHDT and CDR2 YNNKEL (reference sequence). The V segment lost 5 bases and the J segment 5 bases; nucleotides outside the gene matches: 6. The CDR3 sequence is CASSSRLAGGNNEQFF. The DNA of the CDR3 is TGTGCCAGCAGCTCCCGACTAGCGGGAGGTAACAATGAGCAGTTCTTC.

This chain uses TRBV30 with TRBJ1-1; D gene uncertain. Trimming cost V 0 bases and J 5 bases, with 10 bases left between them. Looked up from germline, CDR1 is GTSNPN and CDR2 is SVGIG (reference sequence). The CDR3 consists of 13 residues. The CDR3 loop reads CAWSVRSVTEAFF. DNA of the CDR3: TGTGCCTGGAGTGTACGGTCAGTGACTGAAGCTTTCTTT.

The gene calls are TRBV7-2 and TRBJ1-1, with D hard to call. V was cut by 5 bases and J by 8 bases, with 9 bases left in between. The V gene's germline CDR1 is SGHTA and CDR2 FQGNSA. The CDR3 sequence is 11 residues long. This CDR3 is CASSQLTEAFF. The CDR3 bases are TGTGCCAGCAGCCAACTTACCGAAGCTTTCTTT. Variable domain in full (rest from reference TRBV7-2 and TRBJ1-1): GAGVSQSPSNKVTEKGKDVELRCDPISGHTALYWYRQSLGQGLEFLIYFQGNSAPDKSGLPSDRFSAERTGGSVSTLTIQRTQQEDSAVYLCASSQLTEAFFGQGTRLTVV.

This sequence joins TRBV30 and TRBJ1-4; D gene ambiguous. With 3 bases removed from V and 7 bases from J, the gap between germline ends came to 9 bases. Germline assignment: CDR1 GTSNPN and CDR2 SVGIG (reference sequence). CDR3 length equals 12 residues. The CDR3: CAWSDDREKLFF. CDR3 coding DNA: TGTGCCTGGAGCGACGATCGTGAAAAACTGTTTTTT.

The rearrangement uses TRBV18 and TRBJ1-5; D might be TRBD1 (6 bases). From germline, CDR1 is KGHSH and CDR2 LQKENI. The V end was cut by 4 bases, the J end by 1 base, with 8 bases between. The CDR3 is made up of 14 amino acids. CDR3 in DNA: TGTGCCAGCTCACTAGGACAGAGCAATCAGCCCCAGCATTTT. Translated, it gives CASSLGQSNQPQHF.

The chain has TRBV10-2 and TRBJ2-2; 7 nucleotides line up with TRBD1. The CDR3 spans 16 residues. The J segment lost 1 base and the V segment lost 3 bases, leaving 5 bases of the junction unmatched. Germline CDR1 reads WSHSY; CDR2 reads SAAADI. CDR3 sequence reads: CASSDPGQENTGELFF. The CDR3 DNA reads TGCGCCAGCAGTGACCCCGGACAGGAGAACACCGGGGAGCTGTTTTTT.

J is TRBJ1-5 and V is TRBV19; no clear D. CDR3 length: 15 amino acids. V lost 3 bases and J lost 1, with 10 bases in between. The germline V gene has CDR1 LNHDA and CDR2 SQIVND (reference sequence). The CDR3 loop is CASSMARRSNQPQHF. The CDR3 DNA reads TGTGCCAGTAGTATGGCCAGGCGAAGCAATCAGCCCCAGCATTTT.

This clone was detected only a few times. CDR3 DNA sequence: TGCGCCAGCAGAGGGGGGTATGAGCAGTTCTTC. It specifies CASRGGYEQFF. V is TRBV10-1 and J is TRBJ2-1, with D perhaps being TRBD1 or TRBD2 (6 bases each). V was pared by 6 bases and J by 8 bases, with 8 bases between. CDR1 WNHNN and CDR2 SYGVQD come from the germline V gene (reference sequence). The length of the CDR3 is 11 residues.

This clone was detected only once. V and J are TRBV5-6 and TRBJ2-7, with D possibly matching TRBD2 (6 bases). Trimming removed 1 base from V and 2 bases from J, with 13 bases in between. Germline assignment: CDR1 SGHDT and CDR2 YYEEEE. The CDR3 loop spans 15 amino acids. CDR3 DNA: TGTGCCAGCAGCTTGTTTCTCGGGAGCCCCTACGAGCAGTACTTC. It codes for CASSLFLGSPYEQYF.

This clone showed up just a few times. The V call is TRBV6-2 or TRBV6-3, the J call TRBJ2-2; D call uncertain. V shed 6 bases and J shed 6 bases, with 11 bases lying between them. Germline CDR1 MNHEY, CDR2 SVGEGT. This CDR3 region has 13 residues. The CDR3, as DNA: TGTGCCAGCAGCTCCAATCTCGCCGGGGAGCTGTTTTTT. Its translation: CASSSNLAGELFF.

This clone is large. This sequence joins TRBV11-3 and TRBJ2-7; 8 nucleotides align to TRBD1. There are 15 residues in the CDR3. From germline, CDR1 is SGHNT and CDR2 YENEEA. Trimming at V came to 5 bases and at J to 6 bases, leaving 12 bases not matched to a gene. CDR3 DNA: TGTGCCAGCAGCCCATTGGGCAGGGGGCGTCTCGAGCAGTACTTC. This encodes CASSPLGRGRLEQYF.

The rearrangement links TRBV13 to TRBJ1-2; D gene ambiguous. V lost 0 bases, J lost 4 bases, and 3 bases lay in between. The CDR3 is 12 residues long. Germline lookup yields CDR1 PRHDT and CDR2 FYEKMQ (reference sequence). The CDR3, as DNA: TGTGCCAGCAGCTTAGGCCTCTATGGCTACACCTTC. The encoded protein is CASSLGLYGYTF.